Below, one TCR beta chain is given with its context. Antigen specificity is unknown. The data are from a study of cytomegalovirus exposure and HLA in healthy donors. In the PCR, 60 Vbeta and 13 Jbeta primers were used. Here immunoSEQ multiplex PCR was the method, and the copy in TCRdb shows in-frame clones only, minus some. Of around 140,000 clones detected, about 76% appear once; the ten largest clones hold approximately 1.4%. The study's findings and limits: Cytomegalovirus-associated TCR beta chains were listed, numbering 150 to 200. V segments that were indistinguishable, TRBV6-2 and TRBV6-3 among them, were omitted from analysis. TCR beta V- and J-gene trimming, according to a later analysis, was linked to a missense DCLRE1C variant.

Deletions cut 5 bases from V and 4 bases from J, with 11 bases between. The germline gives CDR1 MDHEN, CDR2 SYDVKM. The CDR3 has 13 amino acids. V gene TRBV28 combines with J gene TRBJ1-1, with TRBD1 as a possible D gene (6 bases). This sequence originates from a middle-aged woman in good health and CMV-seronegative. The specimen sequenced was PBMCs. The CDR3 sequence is CASSRGGSTEAFF. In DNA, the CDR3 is TGTGCCAGCAGTAGGGGGGGGAGCACTGAAGCTTTCTTT.